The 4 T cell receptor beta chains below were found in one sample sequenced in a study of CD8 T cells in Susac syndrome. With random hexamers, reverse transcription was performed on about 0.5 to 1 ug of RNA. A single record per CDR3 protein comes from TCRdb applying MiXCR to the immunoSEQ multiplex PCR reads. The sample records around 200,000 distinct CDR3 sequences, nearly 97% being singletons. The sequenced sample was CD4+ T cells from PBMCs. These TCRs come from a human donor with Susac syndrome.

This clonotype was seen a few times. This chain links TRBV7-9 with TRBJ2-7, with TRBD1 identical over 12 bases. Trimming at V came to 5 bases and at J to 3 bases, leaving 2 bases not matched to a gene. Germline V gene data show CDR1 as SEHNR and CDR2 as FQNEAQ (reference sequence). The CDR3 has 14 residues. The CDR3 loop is CASSRDRGLYEQYF. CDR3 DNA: TGTGCCAGCAGCCGGGACAGGGGGCTCTACGAGCAGTACTTC.

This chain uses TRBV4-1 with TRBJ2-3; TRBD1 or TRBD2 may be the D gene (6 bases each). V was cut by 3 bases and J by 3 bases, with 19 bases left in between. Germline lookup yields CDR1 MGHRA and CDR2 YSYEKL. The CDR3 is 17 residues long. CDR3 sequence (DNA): TGCGCCAGCAGCCACCTCCCGAAAGGGGGGCTAACAGATACGCAGTATTTT. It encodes CASSHLPKGGLTDTQYF.

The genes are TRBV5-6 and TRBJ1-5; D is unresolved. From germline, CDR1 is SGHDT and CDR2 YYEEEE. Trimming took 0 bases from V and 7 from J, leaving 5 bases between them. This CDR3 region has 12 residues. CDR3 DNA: TGTGCCAGCAGCTTGGAAGACCAGCCCCAGCATTTT. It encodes CASSLEDQPQHF.

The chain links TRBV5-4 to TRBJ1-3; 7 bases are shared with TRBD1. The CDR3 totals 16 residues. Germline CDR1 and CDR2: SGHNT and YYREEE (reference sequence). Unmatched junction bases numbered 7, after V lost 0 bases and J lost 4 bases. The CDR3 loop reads CASSLALTGTGNTIYF. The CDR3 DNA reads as TGTGCCAGCAGCTTGGCCTTGACAGGGACAGGAAACACCATATATTTT.